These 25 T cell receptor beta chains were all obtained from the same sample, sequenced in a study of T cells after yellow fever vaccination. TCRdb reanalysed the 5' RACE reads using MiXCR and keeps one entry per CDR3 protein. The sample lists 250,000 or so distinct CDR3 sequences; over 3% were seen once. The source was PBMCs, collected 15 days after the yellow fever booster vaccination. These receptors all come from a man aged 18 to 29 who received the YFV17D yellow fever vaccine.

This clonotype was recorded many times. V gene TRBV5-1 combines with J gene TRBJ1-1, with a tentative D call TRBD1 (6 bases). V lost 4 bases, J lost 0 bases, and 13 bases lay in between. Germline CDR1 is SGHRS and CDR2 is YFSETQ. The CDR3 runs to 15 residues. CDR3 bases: TGCGCCAGCAGCCTCGGACAGATTATGAACACTGAAGCTTTCTTT. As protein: CASSLGQIMNTEAFF.

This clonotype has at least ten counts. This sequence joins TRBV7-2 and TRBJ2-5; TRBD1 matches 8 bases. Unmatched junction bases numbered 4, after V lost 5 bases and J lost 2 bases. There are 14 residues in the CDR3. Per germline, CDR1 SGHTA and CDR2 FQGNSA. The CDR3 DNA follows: TGTGCCAGCAGCAGACGGACAGGGCAAGAGACCCAGTACTTC. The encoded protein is CASSRRTGQETQYF. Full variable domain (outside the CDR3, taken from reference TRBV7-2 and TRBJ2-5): GAGVSQSPSNKVTEKGKDVELRCDPISGHTALYWYRQSLGQGLEFLIYFQGNSAPDKSGLPSDRFSAERTGGSVSTLTIQRTQQEDSAVYLCASSRRTGQETQYFGPGTRLLVL.

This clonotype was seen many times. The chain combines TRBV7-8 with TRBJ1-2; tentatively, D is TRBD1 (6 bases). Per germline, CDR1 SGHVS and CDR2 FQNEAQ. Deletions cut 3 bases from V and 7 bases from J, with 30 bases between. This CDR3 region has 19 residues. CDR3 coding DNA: TGTGCCAGCAGCTTTGGGGGGCTCGGCGGCGGTTGGGGTCCGCCTGGCTACACCTTC. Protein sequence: CASSFGGLGGGWGPPGYTF.

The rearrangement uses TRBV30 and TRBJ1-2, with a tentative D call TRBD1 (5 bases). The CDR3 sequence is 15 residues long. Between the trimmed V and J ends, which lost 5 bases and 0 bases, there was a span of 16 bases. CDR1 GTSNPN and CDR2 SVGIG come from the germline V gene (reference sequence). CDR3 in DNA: TGTGCCTGGCACCGGGACCGGTTAGCTAACTATGGCTACACCTTC. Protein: CAWHRDRLANYGYTF.

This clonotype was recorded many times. CDR3 sequence (DNA): TGTGCCAGCAGCCGAGGGGCCAAACCCTACAATGAGCAGTTCTTC. This gives the protein CASSRGAKPYNEQFF. The chain employs TRBV7-2 and TRBJ2-1; D may correspond to TRBD1 or TRBD2 (5 bases each). The CDR3 extends over 15 amino acids. CDR1 and CDR2 (germline): SGHTA, FQGNSA. V dropped 5 bases and J dropped 2 bases, with 13 bases sitting between them.

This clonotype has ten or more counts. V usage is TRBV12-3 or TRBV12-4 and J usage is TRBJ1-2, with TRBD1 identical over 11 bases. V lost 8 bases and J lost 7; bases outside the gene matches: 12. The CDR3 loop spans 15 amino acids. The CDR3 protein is CASAFGGQGASGYTF. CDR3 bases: TGTGCCAGCGCCTTTGGCGGACAGGGGGCATCTGGCTACACCTTC.

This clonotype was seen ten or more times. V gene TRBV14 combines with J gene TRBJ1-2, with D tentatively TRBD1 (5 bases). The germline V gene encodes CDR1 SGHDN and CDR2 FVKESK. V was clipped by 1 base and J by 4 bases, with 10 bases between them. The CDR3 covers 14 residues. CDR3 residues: CASSQGGFPYGYTF. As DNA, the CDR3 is TGTGCCAGCAGCCAAGGGGGGTTCCCCTATGGCTACACCTTC.

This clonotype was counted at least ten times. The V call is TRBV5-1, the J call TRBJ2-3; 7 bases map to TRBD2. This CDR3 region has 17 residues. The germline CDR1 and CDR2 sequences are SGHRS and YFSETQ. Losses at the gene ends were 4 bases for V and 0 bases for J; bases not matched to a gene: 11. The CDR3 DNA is TGCGCCAGCAGCCCTCTGGGAGCGGGGAGTAGCACAGATACGCAGTATTTT. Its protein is CASSPLGAGSSTDTQYF.

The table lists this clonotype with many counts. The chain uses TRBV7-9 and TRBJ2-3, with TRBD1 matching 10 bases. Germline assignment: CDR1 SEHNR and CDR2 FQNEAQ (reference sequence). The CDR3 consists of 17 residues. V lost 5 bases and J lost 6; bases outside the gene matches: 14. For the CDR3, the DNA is TGTGCCAGCAGCCCGGAACGTGTGACAGGGGGCAGGGATACGCAGTATTTT. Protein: CASSPERVTGGRDTQYF.

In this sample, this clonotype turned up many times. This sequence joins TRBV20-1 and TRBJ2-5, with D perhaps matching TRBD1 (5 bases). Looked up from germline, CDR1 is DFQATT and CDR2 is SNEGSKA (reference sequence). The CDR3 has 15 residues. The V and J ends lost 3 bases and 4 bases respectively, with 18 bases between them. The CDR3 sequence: CSASPLTGYGETQYF. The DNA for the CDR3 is TGCAGTGCTAGCCCTCTCACAGGTTATGGAGAGACCCAGTACTTC.

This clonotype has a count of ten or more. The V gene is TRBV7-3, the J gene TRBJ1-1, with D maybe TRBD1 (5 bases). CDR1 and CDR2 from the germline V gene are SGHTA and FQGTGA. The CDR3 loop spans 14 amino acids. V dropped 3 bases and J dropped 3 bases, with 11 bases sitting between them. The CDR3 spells CASSFTGGDTEAFF. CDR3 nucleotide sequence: TGTGCCAGCAGCTTTACGGGAGGGGACACTGAAGCTTTCTTT.

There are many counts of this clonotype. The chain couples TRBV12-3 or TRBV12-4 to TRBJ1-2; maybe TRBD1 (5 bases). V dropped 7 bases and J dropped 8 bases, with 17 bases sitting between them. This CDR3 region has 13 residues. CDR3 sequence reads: CASTGGIRQGYTF. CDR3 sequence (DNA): TGTGCCAGCACTGGGGGGATCAGGCAGGGCTACACCTTC.

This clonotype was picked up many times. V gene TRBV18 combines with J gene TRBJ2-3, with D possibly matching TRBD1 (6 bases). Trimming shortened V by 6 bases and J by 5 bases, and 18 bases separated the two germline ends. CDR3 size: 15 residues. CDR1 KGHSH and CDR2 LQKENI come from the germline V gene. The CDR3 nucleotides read TGTGCCAGCTCCACGATGGGGGCGAGAAAAGATACGCAGTATTTT. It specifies CASSTMGARKDTQYF.

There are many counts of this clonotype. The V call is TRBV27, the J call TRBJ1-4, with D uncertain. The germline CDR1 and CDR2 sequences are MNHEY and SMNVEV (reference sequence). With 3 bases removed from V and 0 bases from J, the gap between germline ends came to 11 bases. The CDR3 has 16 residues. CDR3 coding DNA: TGTGCCAGCAGTTTCTCCAAGCTGACAACTAATGAAAAACTGTTTTTT. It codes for CASSFSKLTTNEKLFF.

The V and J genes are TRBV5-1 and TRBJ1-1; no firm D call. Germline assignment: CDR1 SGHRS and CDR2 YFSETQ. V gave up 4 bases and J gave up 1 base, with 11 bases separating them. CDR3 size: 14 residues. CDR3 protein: CASSLDWQNTEAFF. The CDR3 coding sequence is TGCGCCAGCAGCCTGGACTGGCAGAACACTGAAGCTTTCTTT.

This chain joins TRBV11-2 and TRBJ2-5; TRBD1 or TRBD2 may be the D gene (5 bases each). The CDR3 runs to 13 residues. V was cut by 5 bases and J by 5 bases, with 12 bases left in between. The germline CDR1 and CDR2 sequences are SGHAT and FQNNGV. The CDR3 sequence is CASSPRERETQYF. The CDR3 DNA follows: TGTGCCAGCAGCCCCAGGGAGCGGGAGACCCAGTACTTC.

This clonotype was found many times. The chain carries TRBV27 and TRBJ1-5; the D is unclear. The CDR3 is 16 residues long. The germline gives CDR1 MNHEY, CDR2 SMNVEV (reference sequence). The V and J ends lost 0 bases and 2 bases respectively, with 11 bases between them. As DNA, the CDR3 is TGTGCCAGCAGTTTATCTTATTCGGGCGGCAATCAGCCCCAGCATTTT. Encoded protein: CASSLSYSGGNQPQHF.

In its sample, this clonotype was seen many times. CDR3 DNA sequence: TGCGCCAGCAGCTTGGTGGGGTCTGGTGGCTACACCTTC. As protein: CASSLVGSGGYTF. This chain joins TRBV5-1 and TRBJ1-2; D is unclear. V dropped 0 bases and J dropped 7 bases, with 10 bases sitting between them. CDR1 is SGHRS, CDR2 YFSETQ, per germline. The CDR3 totals 13 residues.

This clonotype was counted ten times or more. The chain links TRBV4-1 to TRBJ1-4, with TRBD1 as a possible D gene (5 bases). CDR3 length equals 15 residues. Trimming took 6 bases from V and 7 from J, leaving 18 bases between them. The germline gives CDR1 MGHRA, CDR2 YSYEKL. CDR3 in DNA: TGCGCCAGCAGGAAGCTTGGAAGGGGCACTGAAAAACTGTTTTTT. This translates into CASRKLGRGTEKLFF.

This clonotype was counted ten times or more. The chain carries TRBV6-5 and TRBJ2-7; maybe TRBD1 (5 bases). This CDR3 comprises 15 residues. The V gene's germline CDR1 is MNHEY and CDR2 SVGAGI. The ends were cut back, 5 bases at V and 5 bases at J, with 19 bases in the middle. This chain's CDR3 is CASSGREALIHEQYF. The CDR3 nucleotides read TGTGCCAGCAGTGGCAGGGAAGCCCTCATCCACGAGCAGTACTTC.

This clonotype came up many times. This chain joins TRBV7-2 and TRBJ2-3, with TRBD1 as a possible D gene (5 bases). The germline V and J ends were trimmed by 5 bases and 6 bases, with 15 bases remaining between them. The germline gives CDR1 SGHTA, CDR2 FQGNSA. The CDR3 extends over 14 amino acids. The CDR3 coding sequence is TGTGCCAGCAGCACCAAAGGACATCCGGATACGCAGTATTTT. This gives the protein CASSTKGHPDTQYF.

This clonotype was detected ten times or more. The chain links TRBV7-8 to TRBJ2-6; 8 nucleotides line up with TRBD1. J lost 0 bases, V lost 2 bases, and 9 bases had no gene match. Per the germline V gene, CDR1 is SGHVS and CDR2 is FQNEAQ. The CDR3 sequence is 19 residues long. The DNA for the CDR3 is TGTGCCAGCAGCTTACGGGCAGGGGGCCGACTCTCTGGGGCCAACGTCCTGACTTTC. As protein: CASSLRAGGRLSGANVLTF.

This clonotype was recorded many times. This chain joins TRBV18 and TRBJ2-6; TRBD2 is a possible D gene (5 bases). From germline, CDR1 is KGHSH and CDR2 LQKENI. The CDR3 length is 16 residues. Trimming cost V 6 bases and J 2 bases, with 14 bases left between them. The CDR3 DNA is TGTGCCAGCTCGCTCAGTTTCGGGGCTGGGGCCAACGTCCTGACTTTC. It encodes CASSLSFGAGANVLTF. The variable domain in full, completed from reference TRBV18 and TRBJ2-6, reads NAGVMQNPRHLVRRRGQEARLRCSPMKGHSHVYWYRQLPEEGLKFMVYLQKENIIDESGMPKERFSAEFPKEGPSILRIQQVVRGDSAAYFCASSLSFGAGANVLTFGAGSRLTVL.

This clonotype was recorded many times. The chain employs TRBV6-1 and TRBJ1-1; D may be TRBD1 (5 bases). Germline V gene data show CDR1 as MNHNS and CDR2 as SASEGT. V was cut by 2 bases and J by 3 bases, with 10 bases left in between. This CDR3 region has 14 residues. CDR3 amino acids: CASSEMLGDTEAFF. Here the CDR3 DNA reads TGTGCCAGCAGTGAAATGTTGGGGGACACTGAAGCTTTCTTT.

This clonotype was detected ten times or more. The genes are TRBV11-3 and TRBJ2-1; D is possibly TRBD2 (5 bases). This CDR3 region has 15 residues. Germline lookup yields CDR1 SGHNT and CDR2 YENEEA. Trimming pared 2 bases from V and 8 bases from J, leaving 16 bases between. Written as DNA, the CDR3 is TGTGCCAGCAGCTTATCGGCTAGCACCGATCATGAGCAGTTCTTC. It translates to CASSLSASTDHEQFF.